The 8 T cell receptor beta chains listed next were all sequenced from one sample in a study of blood T cell repertoires in COVID-19. Assay used: immunoSEQ multiplex PCR; TCRdb lists only in-frame clones, some missing. Altogether 250,000 to 300,000 clones are present, 80% to 90% being singletons, with the ten largest covering less than 20%. Sequencing used PBMCs or T cells enriched from blood (not recorded which). These receptors originate from a man aged 18 to 29 who had recovered from COVID-19.

The chain employs TRBV7-2 and TRBJ1-2; D unclear. The CDR3 is 14 residues long. Per germline, CDR1 SGHTA and CDR2 FQGNSA. The ends were cut back, 1 base at V and 1 base at J, with 7 bases in the middle. The CDR3 region is CASSLDRGNYGYTF. CDR3 nucleotide sequence: TGTGCCAGCAGCTTAGATCGGGGTAACTATGGCTACACCTTC.

This clone was found a few times. The chain joins TRBV19 to TRBJ1-6; TRBD1 matches 8 bases. V dropped 5 bases and J dropped 2; count of bases not matched to a gene: 8. The CDR3 loop spans 17 amino acids. From germline, CDR1 is LNHDA and CDR2 SQIVND (reference sequence). In nucleotides, the CDR3 is TGTGCCAGTAGTGCCCGACAGGGGTTCCCCTATAATTCACCCCTCCACTTT. Translated, it gives CASSARQGFPYNSPLHF.

The J gene is TRBJ2-7, the V gene TRBV29-1, with D unclear. V was trimmed by 5 bases and J by 2 bases, leaving 7 bases between them. Germline loops: CDR1 SQVTM, CDR2 ANQGSEA. This CDR3 spans 11 amino acids. The CDR3 region is CSVWQAYEQYF. The CDR3 coding sequence is TGCAGCGTTTGGCAGGCCTACGAGCAGTACTTC.

The chain links TRBV28 to TRBJ1-4, with 11 bases aligning to TRBD1. CDR3 length: 16 residues. Germline V gene lookup returns CDR1 MDHEN and CDR2 SYDVKM. The V and J ends lost 7 bases and 5 bases, in that order; junction bases with no gene match: 9. This CDR3 is CASTNYGTGGNEKLFF. In DNA form, the CDR3 reads TGTGCCAGCACCAATTACGGGACAGGGGGGAATGAAAAACTGTTTTTT.

This chain joins TRBV7-6 and TRBJ2-1, with 8 bases that match TRBD1. The CDR3 loop spans 15 amino acids. Germline CDR1 SGHVS, CDR2 FNYEAQ. Trimming at V came to 5 bases and at J to 6 bases, leaving 9 bases not matched to a gene. This CDR3 reads CASSRSSTGVNEQFF. DNA of the CDR3: TGTGCCAGCAGCCGAAGCTCGACAGGGGTCAATGAGCAGTTCTTC.

The chain carries TRBV6-5 and TRBJ2-2, with TRBD1 identical over 7 bases. V shed 5 bases, J shed 6 bases, and the junction held 3 bases outside the gene matches. The CDR3 consists of 13 residues. Germline CDR1 is MNHEY and CDR2 is SVGAGI. This chain's CDR3 is CASSRQGPGELFF. The CDR3 nucleotides read TGTGCCAGCAGTAGACAGGGTCCCGGGGAGCTGTTTTTT.

The chain uses TRBV5-1 and TRBJ1-1; D is perhaps TRBD1 (6 bases). V was trimmed by 4 bases and J by 4 bases, leaving 17 bases between them. From germline, CDR1 is SGHRS and CDR2 YFSETQ. There are 15 residues in the CDR3. This CDR3 is CASSESQTGSTEAFF. The CDR3 DNA sequence: TGCGCCAGCAGCGAGAGCCAAACAGGGAGCACTGAAGCTTTCTTT.

This chain joins TRBV18 and TRBJ2-7; TRBD2 matches at 11 bases. The CDR3 extends over 16 amino acids. Germline V gene sequence: CDR1 KGHSH, CDR2 LQKENI. The ends lost 3 bases at V and 0 bases at J; junction bases unmatched: 4. The CDR3 loop is CASSPGLAASSYEQYF. In nucleotides, the CDR3 is TGTGCCAGCTCACCGGGACTAGCGGCCTCCTCCTACGAGCAGTACTTC.